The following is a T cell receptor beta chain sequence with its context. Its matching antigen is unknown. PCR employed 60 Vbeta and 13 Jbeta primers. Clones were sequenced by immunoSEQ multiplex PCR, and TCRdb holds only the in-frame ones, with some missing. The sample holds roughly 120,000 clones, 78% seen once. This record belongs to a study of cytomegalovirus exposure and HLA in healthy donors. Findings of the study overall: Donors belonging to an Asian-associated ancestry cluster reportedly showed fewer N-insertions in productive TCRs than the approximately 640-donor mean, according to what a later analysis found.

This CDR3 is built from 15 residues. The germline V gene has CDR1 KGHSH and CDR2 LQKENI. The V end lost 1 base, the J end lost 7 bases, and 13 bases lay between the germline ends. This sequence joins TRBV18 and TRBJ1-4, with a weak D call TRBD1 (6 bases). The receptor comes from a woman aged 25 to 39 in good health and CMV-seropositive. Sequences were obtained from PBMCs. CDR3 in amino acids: CASSPLSRGGEKLFF. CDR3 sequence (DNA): TGTGCCAGCTCACCACTGTCCAGAGGGGGTGAAAAACTGTTTTTT. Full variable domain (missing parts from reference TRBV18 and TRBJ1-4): NAGVMQNPRHLVRRRGQEARLRCSPMKGHSHVYWYRQLPEEGLKFMVYLQKENIIDESGMPKERFSAEFPKEGPSILRIQQVVRGDSAAYFCASSPLSRGGEKLFFGSGTQLSVL.